Below, 22 T cell receptor beta chains from the same sample are listed, as sequenced in a study of identical twins. TCRdb re-derived calls from the 5' RACE reads in MiXCR, one entry per CDR3 protein. The sample lists roughly 720,000 distinct CDR3 sequences, 18% seen once, with around 12% in the top ten. The same sample was also used in a study of T cells expressing NK-cell markers.

The sequenced sample was PBMCs. All receptors come from a woman under 30 in good health.

This clonotype came up a few times. The chain combines TRBV29-1 with TRBJ2-3, with 9 bases that match TRBD2. The CDR3 sequence is 15 residues long. CDR1 and CDR2 from the germline V gene are SQVTM and ANQGSEA. The ends lost 1 base at V and 2 bases at J; junction bases unmatched: 4. The CDR3 DNA follows: TGCAGCGTTGAAGTTCTAGCGGGGAACACAGATACGCAGTATTTT. Protein product: CSVEVLAGNTDTQYF.

This clonotype has more than one count but fewer than ten. The chain employs TRBV9 and TRBJ1-6; D is perhaps TRBD1 (5 bases). Germline CDR1 is SGDLS and CDR2 is YYNGEE. This CDR3 spans 15 amino acids. The V and J ends lost 0 bases and 6 bases respectively, with 10 bases between them. The DNA for the CDR3 is TGTGCCAGCAGCGTAGGTGGGGGAGTTAATTCACCCCTCCACTTT. Its protein product is CASSVGGGVNSPLHF.

The chain has TRBV12-3 or TRBV12-4 and TRBJ2-1, with TRBD2 identical over 13 bases. J was trimmed by 3 bases and V by 6 bases; bases with no gene match: 5. This CDR3 has 16 residues. The CDR3, as DNA: TGTGCCAGCAGCTTGGGACTAGCGGGGCGCTACAATGAGCAGTTCTTC. Protein: CASSLGLAGRYNEQFF.

The gene calls are TRBV9 and TRBJ2-1; 9 bases fit TRBD1. CDR3 length equals 15 residues. V lost 2 bases, J lost 9 bases, and 9 bases stayed unmatched. Looked up from germline, CDR1 is SGDLS and CDR2 is YYNGEE. The chain's CDR3 is CASSVPPQGAGEQFF. CDR3 DNA: TGTGCCAGCAGCGTGCCACCACAGGGGGCGGGTGAGCAGTTCTTC.

The rearrangement links TRBV7-2 to TRBJ2-7, with 11 bases lining up with TRBD2. This CDR3 region has 15 residues. After removal of 5 bases from V and 6 bases from J, the junction contained 9 bases not matched to a gene. Germline CDR1 SGHTA, CDR2 FQGNSA. The CDR3 sequence is CASSVIAGGPGEQYF. CDR3 nucleotide sequence: TGTGCCAGCAGCGTCATAGCGGGAGGGCCGGGCGAGCAGTACTTC.

The chain employs TRBV10-2 and TRBJ2-2; D could derive from TRBD1 or TRBD2 (6 bases each). The CDR3 consists of 14 residues. Germline values: CDR1 WSHSY, CDR2 SAAADI. V lost 3 bases and J lost 8, with 13 bases in between. The CDR3, as DNA: TGCGCCAGCAGTGAAGGGGGGAGTAAGGGGGAGCTGTTTTTT. The encoded protein is CASSEGGSKGELFF.

The chain joins TRBV3-1 to TRBJ2-6; D is undetermined. The CDR3 totals 12 residues. Germline loops: CDR1 LGHDT, CDR2 YNNKEL (reference sequence). Trimming cost V 8 bases and J 3 bases, with 5 bases left between them. CDR3 protein: CASDNGANVLTF. The CDR3 DNA is TGTGCCAGCGACAATGGGGCCAACGTCCTGACTTTC.

DNA for the CDR3: TGTGCCAGCAGCCCAGGGCCACGTGCCTACAATGAGCAGTTCTTC. Its protein product is CASSPGPRAYNEQFF. The chain carries TRBV7-2 and TRBJ2-1, with D tentatively TRBD1 (5 bases). This CDR3 has 15 residues. V shed 5 bases and J shed 2 bases, with 13 bases lying between them. Per the germline V gene, CDR1 is SGHTA and CDR2 is FQGNSA.

This clonotype was seen ten or more times. The genes are TRBV10-2 and TRBJ2-5; no clear D. The CDR3 contains 13 residues. Germline CDR1 WSHSY, CDR2 SAAADI. The germline V and J ends were trimmed by 8 bases and 3 bases, with 13 bases remaining between them. The CDR3 here is CASQLVLEETQYF. Written as DNA, the CDR3 is TGCGCCAGCCAGCTCGTACTTGAAGAGACCCAGTACTTC.

This clonotype was counted a few times. J is TRBJ2-3 and V is TRBV20-1, with 10 bases identical to TRBD2. J was trimmed by 1 base and V by 7 bases; bases with no gene match: 2. The CDR3 length is 13 residues. From germline, CDR1 is DFQATT and CDR2 SNEGSKA (reference sequence). The CDR3 sequence: CSVGTSGTDTQYF. CDR3 nucleotides: TGCAGTGTCGGGACTAGCGGCACAGATACGCAGTATTTT.

This clonotype was picked up a small number of times. The rearrangement uses TRBV7-9 and TRBJ2-2; TRBD2 is a possible D gene (6 bases). This CDR3 is 13 amino acids long. The V end lost 6 bases, the J end lost 10 bases, and 15 bases lay between the germline ends. CDR1 SEHNR and CDR2 FQNEAQ come from the germline V gene (reference sequence). The CDR3 coding sequence is TGTGCCAGCAGTCATTCGCGGGGATTGGAGCTGTTTTTT. Residues: CASSHSRGLELFF.

This chain connects TRBV7-8 to TRBJ2-1; possibly TRBD2 for D (6 bases). CDR3 length equals 15 residues. Germline lookup yields CDR1 SGHVS and CDR2 FQNEAQ. Trimming removed 5 bases at V and 2 bases at J, with 13 bases between. CDR3 nucleotide sequence: TGTGCCAGCAGCCCCCGACTAGAACCCTACAATGAGCAGTTCTTC. Residues: CASSPRLEPYNEQFF.

J is TRBJ2-3 and V is TRBV9, with D possibly TRBD1 on 6 matching bases. Germline V gene sequence: CDR1 SGDLS, CDR2 YYNGEE. The CDR3 sequence is 14 residues long. Trimming left V 0 bases short and J 7 bases short, with 12 bases between. Here the CDR3 reads CASSVARDTYTQYF. As DNA, the CDR3 is TGTGCCAGCAGCGTAGCCAGGGACACCTATACGCAGTATTTT.

The chain combines TRBV5-1 with TRBJ2-7, with 7 bases identical to TRBD1. The CDR3 totals 15 residues. The V and J ends lost 3 bases and 1 base, in that order; junction bases with no gene match: 7. Germline CDR1 and CDR2: SGHRS and YFSETQ. The CDR3 nucleotides are TGCGCCAGCAGCTCCGGGACAGTCCTATCCTACGAGCAGTACTTC. As protein: CASSSGTVLSYEQYF. The full variable domain, its missing parts supplied by reference TRBV5-1 and TRBJ2-7, is KAGVTQTPRYLIKTRGQQVTLSCSPISGHRSVSWYQQTPGQGLQFLFEYFSETQRNKGNFPGRFSGRQFSNSRSEMNVSTLELGDSALYLCASSSGTVLSYEQYFGPGTRLTVT.

In this sample, this clonotype turned up once. This chain uses TRBV2 with TRBJ2-5; 7 positions agree with TRBD1. This CDR3 has 13 residues. CDR1 is SNHLY and CDR2 is FYNNEI in the germline V gene. The V and J ends lost 11 bases and 5 bases, in that order; junction bases with no gene match: 11. CDR3 amino acids: CAYRQGLRETQYF. The CDR3 DNA reads TGTGCCTACCGACAGGGCCTAAGGGAGACCCAGTACTTC.

This chain joins TRBV14 and TRBJ2-1; D perhaps matches TRBD1 (5 bases). V lost 1 base to trimming and J lost 2 bases, with 12 bases between them. CDR1 and CDR2 (germline): SGHDN, FVKESK. The length of the CDR3 is 16 residues. This CDR3 reads CASSQVSRGPYNEQFF. Here the CDR3 DNA reads TGTGCCAGCAGCCAAGTTTCAAGGGGCCCCTACAATGAGCAGTTCTTC.

The CDR3 DNA sequence: TGTGCCAGCATTAGTAGCGGGGGGAATGAGCAGTTCTTC. Its translation: CASISSGGNEQFF. This rearrangement joins TRBV2 to TRBJ2-1; 10 bases line up with TRBD2. The trim removed 7 bases at V and 7 bases at J, leaving 4 bases unmatched. This CDR3 is built from 13 residues. CDR1 and CDR2 from the germline V gene are SNHLY and FYNNEI.

The rearrangement joins TRBV9 to TRBJ2-3; the D gene is possibly TRBD2 (5 bases). CDR3 length equals 14 residues. Germline V gives CDR1 SGDLS, CDR2 YYNGEE. V lost 2 bases and J 0 bases, leaving 7 bases between the germline ends. The CDR3 DNA reads TGTGCCAGCAGCGTTAGGACTAGCACAGATACGCAGTATTTT. As protein: CASSVRTSTDTQYF.

V gene TRBV3-1 combines with J gene TRBJ2-4; perhaps TRBD1 as D (5 bases). Germline CDR1 LGHDT, CDR2 YNNKEL (reference sequence). This CDR3 is built from 13 residues. Trimming pared 1 base from V and 9 bases from J, leaving 10 bases between. The CDR3 region is CASSQAIRGIQYF. In DNA, the CDR3 is TGTGCCAGCAGCCAAGCGATAAGGGGCATTCAGTACTTC.

V and J are TRBV7-3 and TRBJ2-7; no firm D call. This CDR3 spans 12 amino acids. With 1 base removed from V and 5 bases from J, the gap between germline ends came to 6 bases. Germline V gene data show CDR1 as SGHTA and CDR2 as FQGTGA. CDR3 sequence: CASSLKAHEQYF. The CDR3 DNA follows: TGTGCCAGCAGCTTAAAGGCCCACGAGCAGTACTTC.

This clonotype occurred a few times. The V call is TRBV2, the J call TRBJ2-7, with TRBD1 matching over 7 bases. V shed 3 bases, J shed 3 bases, and the junction held 5 bases outside the gene matches. This CDR3 has 14 residues. Germline V gene sequence: CDR1 SNHLY, CDR2 FYNNEI. The chain's CDR3 is CASSEGQSLYEQYF. CDR3 DNA: TGTGCCAGCAGTGAGGGACAGTCCCTCTACGAGCAGTACTTC.

This chain uses TRBV20-1 with TRBJ2-7; TRBD2 might be the D (5 bases). V lost 5 bases, J lost 6 bases, and 17 bases lay in between. CDR3 size: 13 residues. Looked up from germline, CDR1 is DFQATT and CDR2 is SNEGSKA (reference sequence). CDR3 region: CSAASGLALEQYF. CDR3 nucleotide sequence: TGCAGTGCTGCGTCCGGGCTAGCTCTCGAGCAGTACTTC.